This T cell receptor (beta chain) was recovered during a study of early T cells in non-severe SARS-CoV-2 infection. This clonotype was seen ten or more times. TCRdb re-analysed the 5' RACE reads in MiXCR, keeping a single row per CDR3 protein. The table includes around 61,000 distinct CDR3 sequences, 11% detected once. The CDR3 sequence is 18 residues long. Per the germline V gene, CDR1 is MNHEY and CDR2 is SMNVEV (reference sequence). V lost 3 bases and J 0 bases, leaving 18 bases between the germline ends. The sequenced material came from whole blood. This TCR came from an adult who was a healthcare worker with PCR-confirmed SARS-CoV-2 infection or an uninfected control (not recorded which). This sequence joins TRBV27 and TRBJ1-5; D might be TRBD1 (5 bases). CDR3 sequence: CASSLESRAKLSNQPQHF. CDR3 coding DNA: TGTGCCAGCAGTTTGGAAAGCAGGGCAAAACTTAGCAATCAGCCCCAGCATTTT.